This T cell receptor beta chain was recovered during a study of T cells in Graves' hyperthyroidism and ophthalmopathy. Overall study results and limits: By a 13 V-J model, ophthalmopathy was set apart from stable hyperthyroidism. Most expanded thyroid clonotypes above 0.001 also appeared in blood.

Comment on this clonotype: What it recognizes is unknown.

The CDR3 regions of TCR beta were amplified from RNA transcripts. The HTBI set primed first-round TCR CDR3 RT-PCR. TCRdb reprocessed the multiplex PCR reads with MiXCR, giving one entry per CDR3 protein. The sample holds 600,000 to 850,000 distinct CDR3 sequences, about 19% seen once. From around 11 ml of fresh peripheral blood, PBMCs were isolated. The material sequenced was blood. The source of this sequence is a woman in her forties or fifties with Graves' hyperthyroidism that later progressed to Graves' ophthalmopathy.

The CDR3 region is CSARVGLGDIRNIQYF. The CDR3 nucleotides read TGCAGTGCTAGAGTCGGCCTCGGGGATATTAGAAACATTCAGTACTTC. The V call is TRBV20-1, the J call TRBJ2-4; TRBD2 is a possible D gene (5 bases). The CDR3 runs 16 residues. Trimming cost V 1 base and J 6 bases, with 19 bases left between them. Looked up from germline, CDR1 is DFQATT and CDR2 is SNEGSKA (reference sequence).